The clone carrying this T cell receptor (beta chain) has only a few counts. This sample stems from a study of blood T cell repertoires in COVID-19. Background on the study: There were acute and convalescent COVID-19 samples, and they came from the United States, Italy and Spain. In each case, the material was cDNA or gDNA derived from T cells, B-cell-depleted T cells, or PBMCs.

Participants reported their clinical history, and cohort assignment relied on those reports. Profiled with immunoSEQ multiplex PCR; TCRdb holds only in-frame clones, not every one. The data hold 220,000 or so clones, with roughly four fifths observed a single time. The germline V and J ends were trimmed by 6 bases and 4 bases, with 15 bases remaining between them. The CDR3 consists of 14 residues. Germline V gene data show CDR1 as LNHDA and CDR2 as SQIVND (reference sequence). The receptor's source is a woman aged 55 to 70 who had recovered from COVID-19. This sequence joins TRBV19 and TRBJ1-1; D is possibly TRBD1 (5 bases). What was sequenced was PBMCs or T cells enriched from blood (not recorded which). The DNA for the CDR3 is TGTGCCAGTAGAGGGGATGAGGTAGGCACTGAAGCTTTCTTT. Its translation is CASRGDEVGTEAFF.